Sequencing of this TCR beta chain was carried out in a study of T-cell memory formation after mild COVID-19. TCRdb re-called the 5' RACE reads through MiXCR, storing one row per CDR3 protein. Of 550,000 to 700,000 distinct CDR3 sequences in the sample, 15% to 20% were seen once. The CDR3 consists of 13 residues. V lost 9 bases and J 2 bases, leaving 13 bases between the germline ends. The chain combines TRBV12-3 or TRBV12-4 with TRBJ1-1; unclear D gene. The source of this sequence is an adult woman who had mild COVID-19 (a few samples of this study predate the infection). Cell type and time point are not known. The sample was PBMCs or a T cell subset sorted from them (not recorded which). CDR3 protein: CARSLTPNTEAFF. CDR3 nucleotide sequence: TGTGCCAGAAGTCTGACACCAAACACTGAAGCTTTCTTT.